These 14 T cell receptor beta chains came from one sample sequenced in a study of blood T cell repertoires in COVID-19. Repertoires were generated with immunoSEQ multiplex PCR, while TCRdb's copy carries only in-frame clones and drops some. The repertoire holds 200,000 to 300,000 clones, with around 90% as singletons. The sample taken for sequencing was peripheral blood. Receptors originate from a woman in her 70s with active or convalescent COVID-19.

The chain recombines TRBV7-6 with TRBJ1-5; 8 bases agree with TRBD1. Unmatched junction bases numbered 5, after V lost 5 bases and J lost 2 bases. Germline CDR1 is SGHVS and CDR2 is FNYEAQ. This CDR3 comprises 15 residues. The DNA of the CDR3 is TGTGCCAGCAGCCCCGGGACAGGCCGCAATCAGCCCCAGCATTTT. Translation gives CASSPGTGRNQPQHF.

The chain carries TRBV15 and TRBJ1-1; D is uncertain. Trimming pared 5 bases from V and 5 bases from J, leaving 15 bases between. The CDR3 is 14 residues long. Germline CDR1 LNHNV, CDR2 YYDKDF (reference sequence). CDR3 bases: TGTGCCACCAGCCTCAGCGGGAGAACAACTGAAGCTTTCTTT. This codes for CATSLSGRTTEAFF.

The CDR3 loop reads CASSLGGTGNTEAFF. The CDR3 bases are TGTGCCAGCAGCTTGGGTGGGACAGGGAACACTGAAGCTTTCTTT. The chain links TRBV5-4 to TRBJ1-1, with 8 bases lining up with TRBD1. The CDR3 extends over 15 amino acids. Germline CDR1 reads SGHNT; CDR2 reads YYREEE (reference sequence). The junction had 2 bases not matched to a gene; V was cut back by 0 bases and J by 1 base.

This clone was counted a single time. The V and J genes are TRBV18 and TRBJ2-1, with D uncertain. CDR1 is KGHSH and CDR2 is LQKENI in the germline V gene. CDR3 length: 16 residues. V lost 3 bases and J lost 5, with 17 bases in between. Here the CDR3 reads CASSPPGSSRDNEQFF. For the CDR3, the DNA is TGTGCCAGCTCACCTCCCGGGTCCTCACGGGACAATGAGCAGTTCTTC.

V usage is TRBV5-1 and J usage is TRBJ2-3; 10 bases are a match to TRBD2. CDR3 length: 14 residues. The junction had 3 bases not matched to a gene; V was cut back by 2 bases and J by 6 bases. CDR1 and CDR2 (germline): SGHRS, YFSETQ. The CDR3 sequence: CASSLASGGDTQYF. The CDR3 DNA reads TGCGCCAGCAGCTTAGCTAGCGGGGGTGATACGCAGTATTTT.

This clone turned up a few times. This chain links TRBV5-1 with TRBJ1-2, with D tentatively TRBD1 (6 bases). The V and J ends lost 0 bases and 7 bases respectively, with 10 bases between them. The CDR3 runs 13 residues. Germline CDR1 reads SGHRS; CDR2 reads YFSETQ. The CDR3 region has the DNA TGCGCCAGCAGCTTGGACAGGGTAGGTGGCTACACCTTC. Amino acid sequence: CASSLDRVGGYTF.

This chain connects TRBV10-3 to TRBJ1-2, with a tentative D call TRBD1 (5 bases). V lost 3 bases and J 4 bases, leaving 15 bases between the germline ends. The CDR3 extends over 15 amino acids. CDR1 and CDR2 (germline): ENHRY, SYGVKD. The CDR3 is CAISDVAGPPYGYTF. DNA of the CDR3: TGTGCCATCAGTGACGTCGCAGGGCCTCCCTATGGCTACACCTTC.

The rearrangement uses TRBV6-5 and TRBJ2-7; weak D call: TRBD1 (5 bases). This CDR3 region has 15 residues. The germline V gene has CDR1 MNHEY and CDR2 SVGAGI. Trimming removed 3 bases at V and 1 base at J, with 13 bases between. The CDR3 reads CASSYSIDSSYEQYF. CDR3 nucleotide sequence: TGTGCCAGCAGTTATTCCATTGACAGTTCCTACGAGCAGTACTTC.

The chain joins TRBV19 to TRBJ1-2, with a possible D match to TRBD1 (6 bases). There are 14 residues in the CDR3. V lost 5 bases and J lost 1, with 11 bases in between. Germline lookup yields CDR1 LNHDA and CDR2 SQIVND (reference sequence). The CDR3 spells CASSQTGVNYGYTF. The CDR3 DNA is TGTGCCAGTAGTCAGACAGGAGTTAACTATGGCTACACCTTC.

The sample holds one count of this clone. This chain uses TRBV27 with TRBJ2-1; 10 bases fit TRBD2. Looked up from germline, CDR1 is MNHEY and CDR2 is SMNVEV (reference sequence). CDR3 length: 12 amino acids. The trim removed 6 bases at V and 15 bases at J, leaving 8 bases unmatched. The CDR3 DNA sequence: TGTGCCAGCAGGCGGACTAGCGGTTGGACGTTCTTC. Translation gives CASRRTSGWTFF.

This chain uses TRBV2 with TRBJ1-6, with TRBD1 matching over 8 bases. The V and J ends lost 6 bases and 7 bases, in that order; junction bases with no gene match: 5. The CDR3 runs to 14 residues. The germline CDR1 and CDR2 sequences are SNHLY and FYNNEI. CDR3 region: CASRDREGNSPLHF. The DNA of the CDR3 is TGTGCCAGCAGGGACAGGGAGGGAAATTCACCCCTCCACTTT.

V is TRBV11-2 and J is TRBJ2-2, with 8 nucleotides matching TRBD1. The V and J ends lost 6 bases and 7 bases, in that order; junction bases with no gene match: 7. This CDR3 has 14 residues. The germline V gene has CDR1 SGHAT and CDR2 FQNNGV. CDR3 DNA sequence: TGTGCCAGCAGGCCAGGACAGGGCCACGGGGAGCTGTTTTTT. It yields the protein CASRPGQGHGELFF.

The genes are TRBV3-1 (or the pseudogene TRBV3-2) and TRBJ1-5; D is unclear. CDR1 LGHDT and CDR2 YNNKEL come from the germline V gene (reference sequence). The CDR3 covers 15 residues. V lost 5 bases and J 4 bases, leaving 15 bases between the germline ends. The CDR3 DNA follows: TGTGCCAGCAGCTCTACCGGGGTGGGGAATCAGCCCCAGCATTTT. Translation: CASSSTGVGNQPQHF.

The V gene is TRBV4-3, the J gene TRBJ1-4; D is possibly TRBD1 (6 bases). V was trimmed by 0 bases and J by 7 bases, leaving 15 bases between them. Germline loops: CDR1 LGHNA, CDR2 YSLEER. The CDR3 is made up of 16 amino acids. CDR3 region: CASSQEGAWVREKLFF. The CDR3 coding sequence is TGCGCCAGCAGCCAAGAGGGGGCATGGGTGCGTGAAAAACTGTTTTTT.